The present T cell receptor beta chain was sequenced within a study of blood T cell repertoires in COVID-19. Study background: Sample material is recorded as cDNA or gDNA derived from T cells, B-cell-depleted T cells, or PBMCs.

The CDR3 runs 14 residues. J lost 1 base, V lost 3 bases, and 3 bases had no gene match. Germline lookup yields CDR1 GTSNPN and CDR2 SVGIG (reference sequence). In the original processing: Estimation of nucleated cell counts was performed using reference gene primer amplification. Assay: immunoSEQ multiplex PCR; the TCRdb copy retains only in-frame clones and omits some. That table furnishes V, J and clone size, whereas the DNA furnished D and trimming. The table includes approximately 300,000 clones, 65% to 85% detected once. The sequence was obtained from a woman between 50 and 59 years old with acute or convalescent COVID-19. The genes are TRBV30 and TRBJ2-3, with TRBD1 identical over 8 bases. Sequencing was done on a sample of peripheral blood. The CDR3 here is CAWSGTGRTDTQYF. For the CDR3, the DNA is TGTGCCTGGAGCGGGACAGGACGCACAGATACGCAGTATTTT.